The next 13 T cell receptor beta chains were all read from a single sample in a study of T cell responses to AZD1222 COVID-19 vaccine. The repertoire was sequenced with immunoSEQ multiplex PCR; TCRdb's copy has only in-frame clones and lacks some. The sample shows some 130,000 clones, over 80% of them seen only once. The starting material was peripheral blood, obtained 28 days after the second AZD1222 dose. These receptors all come from an adult who received the AZD1222 COVID-19 vaccine.

CDR3 region: CASSISGDPGNTIYF. In DNA, the CDR3 is TGTGCCAGTAGTATATCTGGGGATCCTGGAAACACCATATATTTT. This chain uses TRBV19 with TRBJ1-3; D is undetermined. Deletions cut 2 bases from V and 2 bases from J, with 10 bases between. The CDR3 extends over 15 amino acids. Per germline, CDR1 LNHDA and CDR2 SQIVND (reference sequence).

The chain links TRBV6-5 to TRBJ2-2; possible D gene TRBD2, 6 bases. The CDR3 is 14 amino acids. Germline CDR1 MNHEY, CDR2 SVGAGI. V was trimmed by 6 bases and J by 8 bases, leaving 16 bases between them. The chain's CDR3 is CASRSEGGVGELFF. CDR3 nucleotide sequence: TGTGCCAGCAGGTCAGAGGGAGGAGTGGGGGAGCTGTTTTTT.

The genes are TRBV10-3 and TRBJ1-5; 7 nucleotides align to TRBD1. The CDR3 sequence is 14 residues long. Germline CDR1 and CDR2: ENHRY and SYGVKD. Losses at the gene ends were 4 bases for V and 2 bases for J; bases not matched to a gene: 2. The CDR3 reads CAISAGQGNQPQHF. The CDR3 nucleotides are TGTGCCATCAGTGCCGGACAGGGCAATCAGCCCCAGCATTTT.

V and J are TRBV6-5 and TRBJ2-1, with TRBD2 matching 14 bases. V shed 6 bases, J shed 6 bases, and the junction held 4 bases outside the gene matches. CDR3 length equals 15 residues. Germline CDR1 is MNHEY and CDR2 is SVGAGI. The CDR3 nucleotides read TGTGCCAGCAGCCGCGGGACTAGCGGGGGCAATGAGCAGTTCTTC. This translates into CASSRGTSGGNEQFF.

The chain employs TRBV27 and TRBJ2-7; D possibly corresponds to TRBD1 (6 bases). The CDR3 has 13 amino acids. V was shortened by 5 bases and J by 3 bases, with 11 bases between the two germline ends. Germline CDR1 and CDR2: MNHEY and SMNVEV (reference sequence). CDR3 sequence (DNA): TGTGCCAGCAGTCCGATACAGGGCTACGAGCAGTACTTC. Protein: CASSPIQGYEQYF.

V and J are TRBV15 and TRBJ1-2; 8 nucleotides match TRBD1. The CDR3 covers 15 residues. Germline V gives CDR1 LNHNV, CDR2 YYDKDF (reference sequence). V shed 0 bases, J shed 4 bases, and the junction held 4 bases outside the gene matches. The CDR3 spells CATSRDIQGVYGYTF. DNA for the CDR3: TGTGCCACCAGCAGAGATATACAGGGGGTCTATGGCTACACCTTC. Combining the CDR3 with reference TRBV15 and TRBJ1-2 gives the whole variable domain DAMVIQNPRYQVTQFGKPVTLSCSQTLNHNVMYWYQQKSSQAPKLLFHYYDKDFNNEADTPDNFQSRRPNTSFCFLDIRSPGLGDTAMYLCATSRDIQGVYGYTFGSGTRLTVV.

This sequence joins TRBV7-2 and TRBJ1-4; TRBD1 matches at 7 bases. Germline CDR1 SGHTA, CDR2 FQGNSA. V shed 4 bases and J 8 bases; nucleotides not matched to a gene: 7. The CDR3 spans 14 residues. The CDR3 loop is CASSSGQPGEKLFF. DNA for the CDR3: TGTGCCAGCAGCTCGGGACAGCCGGGAGAAAAACTGTTTTTT. The complete variable domain, with remaining parts taken from reference TRBV7-2 and TRBJ1-4, reads GAGVSQSPSNKVTEKGKDVELRCDPISGHTALYWYRQSLGQGLEFLIYFQGNSAPDKSGLPSDRFSAERTGGSVSTLTIQRTQQEDSAVYLCASSSGQPGEKLFFGSGTQLSVL.

The gene calls are TRBV15 and TRBJ1-1; D unclear. The length of the CDR3 is 13 residues. V lost 0 bases, J lost 2 bases, and 4 bases lay in between. Germline CDR1 is LNHNV and CDR2 is YYDKDF (reference sequence). The CDR3 DNA reads as TGTGCCACCAGCAGAGAGGAAAACACTGAAGCTTTCTTT. It translates to CATSREENTEAFF.

The chain joins TRBV4-3 to TRBJ1-2, with D perhaps TRBD1 (5 bases). This CDR3 comprises 15 residues. The germline CDR1 and CDR2 sequences are LGHNA and YSLEER. The V end lost 3 bases, the J end lost 6 bases, and 17 bases lay between the germline ends. The CDR3 region is CASSHGHRDPDGYTF. For the CDR3, the DNA is TGCGCCAGCAGCCACGGCCACCGGGACCCCGATGGCTACACCTTC.

This clone was seen a single time. The chain uses TRBV12-3 or TRBV12-4 and TRBJ1-2, with a weak D call TRBD1 (6 bases). The CDR3 covers 13 residues. Between the trimmed V and J ends, which lost 2 bases and 4 bases, there was a span of 8 bases. The CDR3 nucleotides read TGTGCCAGCAGTTTAACAGGGCTCTATGGCTACACCTTC. It specifies CASSLTGLYGYTF.

The chain joins TRBV2 to TRBJ1-3, with D perhaps TRBD1 (5 bases). Germline V gene lookup returns CDR1 SNHLY and CDR2 FYNNEI. This CDR3 is built from 14 residues. The V gene lost 5 bases and the J gene lost 2 bases, with 10 bases spanning the gap. The CDR3 region has the DNA TGTGCCAGCAGTACCGTGGGGGCTGGAAACACCATATATTTT. Its translation is CASSTVGAGNTIYF.

J is TRBJ1-1 and V is TRBV18; TRBD1 agrees at 7 bases. With V trimmed by 3 bases and J by 4 bases, 5 bases remained unmatched. This CDR3 spans 14 amino acids. In germline, CDR1 is KGHSH, CDR2 LQKENI. This CDR3 is CASSPLAGGTEAFF. The CDR3, as DNA: TGTGCCAGCTCACCGCTGGCAGGGGGCACTGAAGCTTTCTTT.

The chain uses TRBV6-5 and TRBJ1-5; D is unresolved. The CDR3 covers 13 residues. V was clipped by 1 base and J by 7 bases, with 8 bases between them. The germline gives CDR1 MNHEY, CDR2 SVGAGI. This CDR3 is CASSYWHGQPQHF. As DNA, the CDR3 is TGTGCCAGCAGTTACTGGCACGGGCAGCCCCAGCATTTT.